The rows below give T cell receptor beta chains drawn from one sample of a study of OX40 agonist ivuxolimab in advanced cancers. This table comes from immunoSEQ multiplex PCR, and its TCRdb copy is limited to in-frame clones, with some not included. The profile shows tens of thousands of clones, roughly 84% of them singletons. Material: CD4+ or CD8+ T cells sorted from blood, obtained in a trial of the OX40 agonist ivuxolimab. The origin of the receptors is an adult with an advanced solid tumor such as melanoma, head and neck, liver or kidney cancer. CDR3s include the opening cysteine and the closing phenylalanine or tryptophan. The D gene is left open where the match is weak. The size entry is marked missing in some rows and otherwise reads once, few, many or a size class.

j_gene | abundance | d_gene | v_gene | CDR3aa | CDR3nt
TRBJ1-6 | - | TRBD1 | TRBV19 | CASHATRTGTYNSPLHF | TGTGCCAGCCACGCTACCCGGACAGGAACCTATAATTCACCCCTCCACTTT
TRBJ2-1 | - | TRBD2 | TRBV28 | CASSLYPGGNEQFF | TGTGCCAGCAGTTTATATCCGGGAGGGAATGAGCAGTTCTTC
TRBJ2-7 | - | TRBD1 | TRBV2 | CASSAAGGIHEQYF | TGTGCCAGCAGTGCAGCAGGGGGTATTCACGAGCAGTACTTC
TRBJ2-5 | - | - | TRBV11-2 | CASSLDEGTQYF | TGTGCCAGCAGCTTAGATGAAGGAACCCAGTACTTC
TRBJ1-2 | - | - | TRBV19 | CASSIELGIANYGYTF | TGTGCCAGTAGTATAGAACTGGGGATAGCTAACTATGGCTACACCTTC
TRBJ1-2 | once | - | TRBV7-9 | CASSFFRGLSGYTF | TGTGCCAGCAGCTTTTTTCGGGGGTTGAGTGGCTACACCTTC
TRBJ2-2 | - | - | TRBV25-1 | CASRPANTGELFF | TGTGCCAGCAGGCCAGCGAACACCGGGGAGCTGTTTTTT
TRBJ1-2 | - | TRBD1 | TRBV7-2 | CASSQTRGQGYTF | TGTGCCAGCAGCCAAACCAGGGGGCAAGGCTACACCTTC
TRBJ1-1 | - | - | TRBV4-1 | CASSLGSRSVAEAFF | TGCGCCAGCAGCTTGGGCTCACGGTCGGTAGCGGAAGCTTTCTTT
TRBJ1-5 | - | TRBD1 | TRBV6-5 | CASSYQGGQPQHF | TGTGCCAGCAGTTACCAGGGGGGTCAGCCCCAGCATTTT
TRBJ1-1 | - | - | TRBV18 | CASSPQEGGASTEAFF | TGTGCCAGCTCACCCCAGGAGGGGGGGGCTAGCACTGAAGCTTTCTTT
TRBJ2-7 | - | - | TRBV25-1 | CASSETPSSYEQYF | TGTGCCAGCAGTGAGACTCCATCTTCCTACGAGCAGTACTTC
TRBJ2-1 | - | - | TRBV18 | CASSPGLQNNEQFF | TGTGCCAGCTCACCGGGACTCCAAAACAATGAGCAGTTCTTC
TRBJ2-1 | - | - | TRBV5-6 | CASSLASENEQFF | TGTGCCAGCAGCTTGGCTAGCGAGAATGAGCAGTTCTTC
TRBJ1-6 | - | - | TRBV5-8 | CASSFRDTNNSPLHF | TGTGCCAGCAGCTTCCGGGACACCAATAATTCACCCCTCCACTTT
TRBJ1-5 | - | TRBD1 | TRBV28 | CASSRQGGRYQPQHF | TGTGCCAGCAGTCGACAGGGGGGCCGGTATCAGCCCCAGCATTTT
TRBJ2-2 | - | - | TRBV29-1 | CSAPGTNTGELFF | TGCAGCGCTCCGGGGACGAACACCGGGGAGCTGTTTTTT
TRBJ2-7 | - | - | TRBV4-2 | CASSQVKGVGDEQYF | TGTGCCAGCAGCCAAGTGAAGGGGGTCGGGGACGAGCAGTACTTC